One sample yielded the 30 T cell receptor beta chains listed below, sequenced in a study of T cells after posttransplantation cyclophosphamide. Some clones are missing from TCRdb's copy, which holds only in-frame ones; the method was immunoSEQ multiplex PCR. The sample contains 20,000 to 30,000 clones, none occurring once; approximately 4.4% lies in the top ten. Sequencing used PBMCs. The receptor source for this set is a woman aged 45-59 years in good health, CMV-negative, and a related stem cell transplant donor.

Ten or more counts support this clone. V and J are TRBV18 and TRBJ1-5; TRBD1 aligns across 9 bases. The V segment lost 2 bases and the J segment 2 bases; nucleotides outside the gene matches: 7. CDR3 size: 17 residues. Germline V gives CDR1 KGHSH, CDR2 LQKENI. The CDR3 loop is CASSPWGTGSGNQPQHF. The DNA of the CDR3 is TGTGCCAGCTCACCATGGGGGACAGGGTCTGGCAATCAGCCCCAGCATTTT.

This clone was recorded at least ten times. CDR3 sequence: CASSIGLQETQYF. The CDR3 nucleotides read TGTGCCAGCAGCATCGGACTCCAAGAGACCCAGTACTTC. The chain couples TRBV7-2 to TRBJ2-5, with a possible D match to TRBD2 (5 bases). The germline gives CDR1 SGHTA, CDR2 FQGNSA. Trimming removed 5 bases at V and 1 base at J, with 8 bases between. The CDR3 is made up of 13 amino acids.

At least ten counts were recorded for this clone. The chain couples TRBV23-1 to TRBJ1-3; TRBD1 matches at 7 bases. TRBV23-1 is noted as an ORF with a role that remains uncertain. This CDR3 has 15 residues. V trimming: 2 bases; J trimming: 1 base; junction bases outside the gene matches: 2. CDR3 in DNA: TGCGCCAGCAGTCAACGGGGACAGTCTGGAAACACCATATATTTT. This sequence encodes CASSQRGQSGNTIYF.

This clone was recorded many times. The chain couples TRBV5-6 to TRBJ1-2; the match to TRBD1 covers 10 bases. Unmatched junction bases numbered 8, after V lost 5 bases and J lost 7 bases. Per the germline V gene, CDR1 is SGHDT and CDR2 is YYEEEE. The CDR3 covers 14 residues. The CDR3 DNA sequence: TGTGCCAGCAGTTACGACAGGGGGCGATTTGGCTACACCTTC. Amino acid sequence: CASSYDRGRFGYTF.

This clone was found many times. The V and J genes are TRBV4-1 and TRBJ2-5; 8 nucleotides agree with TRBD1. This CDR3 contains 16 residues. Germline CDR1 is MGHRA and CDR2 is YSYEKL. After removal of 3 bases from V and 2 bases from J, the junction contained 8 bases not matched to a gene. As DNA, the CDR3 is TGCGCCAGCAGCCAGGATACAGGGGGTGGTCAAGAGACCCAGTACTTC. Residues: CASSQDTGGGQETQYF.

This clone occurred many times. The chain uses TRBV21-1 and TRBJ2-7; TRBD1 was called by the table and not checked on the DNA. TRBV21-1 is noted as a pseudogene. This CDR3 contains 17 residues. As DNA, the CDR3 is TGTGCCAGCAGCCCCACCTGGGGAGGACAGGGGGCAGACGAGCAGTACTTC. Translation gives CASSPTWGGQGADEQYF.

This clone came up many times. This chain uses TRBV5-1 with TRBJ2-3; maybe TRBD1 (5 bases). This CDR3 is built from 14 residues. The V gene's germline CDR1 is SGHRS and CDR2 YFSETQ. V gave up 4 bases and J gave up 3 bases, with 12 bases separating them. CDR3 coding DNA: TGCGCCAGCAGCGGAACAGGCTCAACAGATACGCAGTATTTT. This encodes CASSGTGSTDTQYF. Variable domain in full (rest from reference TRBV5-1 and TRBJ2-3): KAGVTQTPRYLIKTRGQQVTLSCSPISGHRSVSWYQQTPGQGLQFLFEYFSETQRNKGNFPGRFSGRQFSNSRSEMNVSTLELGDSALYLCASSGTGSTDTQYFGPGTRLTVL.

This clone was detected ten times or more. The CDR3 DNA reads TGTGCCAGCAGCGACTATCTCTACGAGCAGTACTTC. Its protein product is CASSDYLYEQYF. The chain recombines TRBV28 with TRBJ2-7; weak D call: TRBD2 (5 bases). The V and J ends lost 6 bases and 3 bases respectively, with 9 bases between them. Looked up from germline, CDR1 is MDHEN and CDR2 is SYDVKM. This CDR3 is built from 12 residues.

This clone was recorded many times. The V gene is TRBV2, the J gene TRBJ2-5; D is unclear. The CDR3 runs to 14 residues. Germline V gene sequence: CDR1 SNHLY, CDR2 FYNNEI. The V gene lost 7 bases and the J gene lost 0 bases, with 12 bases spanning the gap. The CDR3 bases are TGTGCCAGCATTAGTACGGTCTACCAAGAGACCCAGTACTTC. Translated, it gives CASISTVYQETQYF.

This clone has ten or more counts. The chain employs TRBV15 and TRBJ2-1; possible D gene TRBD2, 7 bases. Trimming shortened V by 0 bases and J by 5 bases, and 14 bases separated the two germline ends. The CDR3 has 16 amino acids. Germline V CDR1 and CDR2: LNHNV, YYDKDF (reference sequence). The DNA for the CDR3 is TGTGCCACCAGCAGAGAAGGGGGGGGTTACGACAATGAGCAGTTCTTC. Amino acids: CATSREGGGYDNEQFF.

In its sample, this clone was seen many times. The chain uses TRBV4-1 and TRBJ1-5; tentative D call: TRBD1 (5 bases). V lost 1 base and J 2 bases, leaving 18 bases between the germline ends. The germline V gene encodes CDR1 MGHRA and CDR2 YSYEKL. The CDR3 is made up of 18 amino acids. The CDR3 protein is CASSQGVGGSGGNQPQHF. The CDR3 coding sequence is TGCGCCAGCAGCCAAGGAGTAGGTGGGTCGGGGGGCAATCAGCCCCAGCATTTT.

At least ten counts were recorded for this clone. The chain carries TRBV19 and TRBJ2-7; 7 bases agree with TRBD2. The CDR3 contains 15 residues. The trim removed 3 bases at V and 3 bases at J, leaving 8 bases unmatched. In germline, CDR1 is LNHDA, CDR2 SQIVND (reference sequence). CDR3 loop: CASSMGGARGYEQYF. The DNA of the CDR3 is TGTGCCAGTAGTATGGGAGGGGCAAGGGGCTACGAGCAGTACTTC. The whole variable domain, filled in from reference TRBV19 and TRBJ2-7, reads DGGITQSPKYLFRKEGQNVTLSCEQNLNHDAMYWYRQDPGQGLRLIYYSQIVNDFQKGDIAEGYSVSREKKESFPLTVTSAQKNPTAFYLCASSMGGARGYEQYFGPGTRLTVT.

This clone was found many times. The junction shows a germline mismatch at one end, possibly a read error. This chain connects TRBV11-2 to TRBJ1-2; 9 bases agree with TRBD1. The CDR3 extends over 16 amino acids. Germline-derived CDR1 and CDR2 are SGHAT and FQNNGV. CDR3 nucleotides: TGTGCCAGCAGGGTGAACCACAGGGGGCTTGACTATGGCCACACCTTC. Its protein is CASRVNHRGLDYGHTF.

This clone was counted many times. The chain recombines TRBV18 with TRBJ1-1; 7 nucleotides match TRBD1. Germline V gene data show CDR1 as KGHSH and CDR2 as LQKENI. The CDR3 is 13 residues long. The V segment lost 8 bases and the J segment 0 bases; nucleotides outside the gene matches: 3. The CDR3 reads CASRTGVNTEAFF. The CDR3 DNA reads TGTGCCAGCCGAACAGGGGTGAACACTGAAGCTTTCTTT.

This clone came up many times. The CDR3 region is CSVEDPGRDTEAFF. In nucleotides, the CDR3 is TGCAGCGTTGAAGATCCGGGAAGGGACACTGAAGCTTTCTTT. J is TRBJ1-1 and V is TRBV29-1; D gene unclear. Trimming shortened V by 0 bases and J by 3 bases, and 11 bases separated the two germline ends. The germline V gene has CDR1 SQVTM and CDR2 ANQGSEA. This CDR3 is 14 amino acids long.

This clone was counted ten times or more. This chain connects TRBV7-6 to TRBJ1-1, with TRBD1 as a possible D gene (6 bases). The CDR3 totals 16 residues. V lost 2 bases and J lost 4, with 17 bases in between. CDR1 is SGHVS and CDR2 is FNYEAQ in the germline V gene. The CDR3 here is CASSLIPYREATEAFF. The CDR3 DNA reads as TGTGCCAGCAGCTTAATTCCGTACAGGGAAGCCACTGAAGCTTTCTTT. Full variable domain (remainder filled in from reference TRBV7-6 and TRBJ1-1): GAGVSQSPRYKVTKRGQDVALRCDPISGHVSLYWYRQALGQGPEFLTYFNYEAQQDKSGLPNDRFSAERPEGSISTLTIQRTEQRDSAMYRCASSLIPYREATEAFFGQGTRLTVV.

The table lists this clone with many counts. The genes are TRBV19 and TRBJ2-6; the match to TRBD1 covers 7 bases. Germline assignment: CDR1 LNHDA and CDR2 SQIVND (reference sequence). CDR3 length: 15 amino acids. The trim removed 8 bases at V and 2 bases at J, leaving 6 bases unmatched. The CDR3 nucleotides read TGTGCCAGTGGTACAGGGGAAGCTGGGGCCAACGTCCTGACTTTC. It is translated as CASGTGEAGANVLTF. Full variable domain (missing parts from reference TRBV19 and TRBJ2-6): DGGITQSPKYLFRKEGQNVTLSCEQNLNHDAMYWYRQDPGQGLRLIYYSQIVNDFQKGDIAEGYSVSREKKESFPLTVTSAQKNPTAFYLCASGTGEAGANVLTFGAGSRLTVL.

The J gene is TRBJ1-3, the V gene TRBV6-5; D gene unclear. The CDR3 totals 15 residues. Germline assignment: CDR1 MNHEY and CDR2 SVGAGI. Trimming removed 6 bases from V and 0 bases from J, with 12 bases in between. The CDR3: CASRGGLSSGNTIYF. CDR3 in DNA: TGTGCCAGCAGAGGAGGGTTGAGCTCTGGAAACACCATATATTTT.

This clone was counted ten times or more. The gene calls are TRBV6-6 and TRBJ1-6; 9 nucleotides match TRBD1. This CDR3 contains 14 residues. The V gene's germline CDR1 is MNHNY and CDR2 SVGAGI (reference sequence). V trimming: 4 bases; J trimming: 13 bases; junction bases outside the gene matches: 8. The CDR3 DNA sequence: TGTGCCAGCAGTTTGGACAGGGGCCGCTCGCCCCTCCACTTT. This encodes CASSLDRGRSPLHF.

At least ten counts were recorded for this clone. The rearrangement uses TRBV5-1 and TRBJ2-7, with 7 bases aligning to TRBD1. The CDR3 spans 14 residues. Trimming cost V 3 bases and J 2 bases; bases outside gene matches: 5. The germline V gene encodes CDR1 SGHRS and CDR2 YFSETQ. CDR3 bases: TGCGCCAGCAGCTGGGGACAGCCCCCCTACGAGCAGTACTTC. Protein sequence: CASSWGQPPYEQYF.

This clone was counted many times. The CDR3: CASSTDRGQRGNTIYF. CDR3 in DNA: TGTGCCAGCAGCACCGACAGGGGGCAAAGAGGAAACACCATATATTTT. The chain joins TRBV5-8 to TRBJ1-3; 10 nucleotides align to TRBD1. V gave up 4 bases and J gave up 4 bases; unmatched junction bases: 8. The V gene's germline CDR1 is SGHTS and CDR2 YDEGEE. The CDR3 extends over 16 amino acids.

This clone was seen repeatedly, ten times or more. The chain joins TRBV10-3 to TRBJ2-7; 11 bases are shared with TRBD2. V shed 4 bases, J shed 0 bases, and the junction held 5 bases outside the gene matches. CDR1 ENHRY and CDR2 SYGVKD come from the germline V gene. The CDR3 runs 16 residues. CDR3 region: CAISVASGGSSYEQYF. The CDR3 DNA is TGTGCCATCAGTGTGGCTAGCGGGGGGAGCTCCTACGAGCAGTACTTC.

This clone was seen many times. This sequence joins TRBV7-2 and TRBJ2-1, with D perhaps TRBD2 (5 bases). The CDR3 is 13 amino acids. CDR1 is SGHTA and CDR2 is FQGNSA in the germline V gene. The germline V and J ends were trimmed by 2 bases and 8 bases, with 10 bases remaining between them. The CDR3 reads CASSLPTRDEQFF. The CDR3 bases are TGTGCCAGCAGCTTACCCACGCGGGATGAGCAGTTCTTC.

This clone ranks as medium-sized (0.01 to 0.1%). This chain connects TRBV19 to TRBJ1-1; unclear D gene. V was shortened by 6 bases and J by 6 bases, with 11 bases between the two germline ends. There are 12 residues in the CDR3. Germline assignment: CDR1 LNHDA and CDR2 SQIVND (reference sequence). CDR3 protein: CASRQSAAEAFF. Written as DNA, the CDR3 is TGTGCCAGTAGGCAATCTGCGGCTGAAGCTTTCTTT.

This clone was detected ten times or more. The chain employs TRBV29-1 and TRBJ2-1, with D perhaps matching TRBD1 (5 bases). The CDR3 contains 13 residues. Germline V gene sequence: CDR1 SQVTM, CDR2 ANQGSEA. Trimming took 4 bases from V and 4 from J, leaving 11 bases between them. The CDR3, as DNA: TGCAGCGTTGGTGCAGGGCCGTACAATGAGCAGTTCTTC. The encoded protein is CSVGAGPYNEQFF.

The table lists this clone with many counts. This chain links TRBV25-1 with TRBJ1-2, with D tentatively TRBD1 (5 bases). The germline CDR1 and CDR2 sequences are MGHDK and SYGVNS. Between the trimmed V and J ends, which lost 3 bases and 4 bases, there was a span of 15 bases. This CDR3 contains 15 residues. The CDR3 reads CASSDPFSTGYGYTF. In DNA, the CDR3 is TGTGCCAGCAGTGACCCGTTCAGCACAGGCTATGGCTACACCTTC.

This clone came up many times. The V gene is TRBV6-1, the J gene TRBJ2-7, with D perhaps matching TRBD2 (5 bases). From germline, CDR1 is MNHNS and CDR2 SASEGT. Trimming left V 4 bases short and J 0 bases short, with 10 bases between. The CDR3 spans 14 residues. CDR3 in DNA: TGTGCCAGCAGTGGGGTTACTAGCTCCTACGAGCAGTACTTC. Protein sequence: CASSGVTSSYEQYF.

This clone was detected ten times or more. This chain uses TRBV10-3 with TRBJ2-5, with TRBD2 matching 9 bases. The V and J ends lost 4 bases and 4 bases, in that order; junction bases with no gene match: 10. The CDR3 covers 16 residues. The germline V gene encodes CDR1 ENHRY and CDR2 SYGVKD. The CDR3, as DNA: TGTGCCATCAGTGCCGGGCGGGGGGGCCACACAGAGACCCAGTACTTC. It encodes CAISAGRGGHTETQYF.

This clone was detected a few times. The chain joins TRBV28 to TRBJ2-3; 7 nucleotides line up with TRBD2. The CDR3 totals 17 residues. V trimming: 0 bases; J trimming: 4 bases; junction bases outside the gene matches: 10. Germline V CDR1 and CDR2: MDHEN, SYDVKM. The CDR3 protein is CASSLWVAGVLPDTQYF. For the CDR3, the DNA is TGTGCCAGCAGTTTATGGGTGGCGGGAGTTCTCCCAGATACGCAGTATTTT.

This clone has at least ten counts. The chain joins TRBV18 to TRBJ1-2; 9 nucleotides agree with TRBD1. From germline, CDR1 is KGHSH and CDR2 LQKENI. The CDR3 is made up of 14 amino acids. Unmatched junction bases numbered 1, after V lost 2 bases and J lost 3 bases. The CDR3 DNA sequence: TGTGCCAGCTCACCAGACAGGGGGGACTATGGCTACACCTTC. Amino acid sequence: CASSPDRGDYGYTF.